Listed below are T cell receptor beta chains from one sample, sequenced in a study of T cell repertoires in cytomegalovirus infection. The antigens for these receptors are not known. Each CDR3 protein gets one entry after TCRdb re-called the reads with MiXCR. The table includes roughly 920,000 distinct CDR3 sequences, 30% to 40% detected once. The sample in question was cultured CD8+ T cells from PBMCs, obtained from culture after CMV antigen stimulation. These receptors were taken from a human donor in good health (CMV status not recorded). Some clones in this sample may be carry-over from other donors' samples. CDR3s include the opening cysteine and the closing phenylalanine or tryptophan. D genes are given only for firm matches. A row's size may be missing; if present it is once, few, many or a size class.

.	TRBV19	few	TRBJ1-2	TGTGCCAGTACCGACTGGGGTCGAGGCTACACCTTC	CASTDWGRGYTF
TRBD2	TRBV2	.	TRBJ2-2	TGTGCCATCTCTGGGTCCGGGGGGTCGAACACCGGGGAGCTGTTTTTT	CAISGSGGSNTGELFF
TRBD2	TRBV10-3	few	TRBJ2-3	TGTGCCATCAGGGTCCCTAGCGGGGGGGCCGATACGCAGTATTTT	CAIRVPSGGADTQYF
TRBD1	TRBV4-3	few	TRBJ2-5	TGCGCCAGCAGCCAAGTATGGGACAGTTCGTACCAAGAGACCCAGTACTTC	CASSQVWDSSYQETQYF
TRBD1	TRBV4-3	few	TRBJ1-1	TGCGCCAGCAGCCAGGCCGGGACAGTACCCCCTGAAGCTTTCTTT	CASSQAGTVPPEAFF
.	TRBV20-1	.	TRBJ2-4	TGCAGTGCACCCATCCGGGCCAAAAACATTCAGTACTTC	CSAPIRAKNIQYF
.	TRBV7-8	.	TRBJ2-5	TGTGCCAGCACCCTCGGGGGCGGGGGTGCAGAGACCCAGTACTTC	CASTLGGGGAETQYF
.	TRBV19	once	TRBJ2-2	TGTGCCAGTAGTTGGCCCCCGGGAGACACCGGGGAGCTGTTTTTT	CASSWPPGDTGELFF
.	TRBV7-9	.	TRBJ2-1	TGTGCCAGCAGCTTAGTCGGAGCCAGTGAGCAGTTCTTC	CASSLVGASEQFF
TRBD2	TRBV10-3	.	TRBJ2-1	TGTGCCATCAGTGAGCCAACCCTGGGGGGCGGGGGGGCGGTGAATGAGCAGTTCTTC	CAISEPTLGGGGAVNEQFF
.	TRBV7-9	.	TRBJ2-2	TGTGCCAGCAGCTCCGGGGCGGGCACCGGGGAGCTGTTTTTT	CASSSGAGTGELFF
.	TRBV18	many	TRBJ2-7	TGTGCCAGCTCGCGGTCGTTCTACGAGCAGTACTTC	CASSRSFYEQYF
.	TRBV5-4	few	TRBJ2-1	TGTGCCAGCAGCCACGGGAGCAATGAGCAGTTCTTC	CASSHGSNEQFF
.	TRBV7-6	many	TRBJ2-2	TGTGCCAGCAGCCCGGGCGGGGAGCTGTTTTTT	CASSPGGELFF
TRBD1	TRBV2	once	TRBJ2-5	TGTGCCAACCGACGGACAGGTGAACAAGAGACCCAGTACTTC	CANRRTGEQETQYF
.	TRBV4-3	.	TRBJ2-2	TGCGCCAGCAGCCAAGATTGGGCAGGGGAGTCCGGGGAGCTGTTTTTT	CASSQDWAGESGELFF
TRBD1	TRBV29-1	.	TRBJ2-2	TGCAGCGTCGAGACAGGGGTTAACACCGGGGAGCTGTTTTTT	CSVETGVNTGELFF
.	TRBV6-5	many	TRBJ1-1	TGTGCCAGCACCCGAAACAGGGTGCCGAACACTGAAGCTTTCTTT	CASTRNRVPNTEAFF
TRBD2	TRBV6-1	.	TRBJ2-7	TGTGCCAGCAGTTACCTCCGCGGGGGTGGAAACGAGCAGTACTTC	CASSYLRGGGNEQYF
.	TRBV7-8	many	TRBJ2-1	TGTGCCAGCAGCCCCAAGTGGGGGGGCTCGAATGAGCAGTTCTTC	CASSPKWGGSNEQFF
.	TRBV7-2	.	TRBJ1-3	TGTGCCAGCAGCTTAGGCGTGTCCGCTGGAAACACCATATATTTT	CASSLGVSAGNTIYF
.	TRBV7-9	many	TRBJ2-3	TGTGCCAGCAGCTTAGTCAGGGATACGCAGTATTTT	CASSLVRDTQYF
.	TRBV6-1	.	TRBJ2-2	TGTGCCAGCTTTTCGCAGGGCCACACCGGGGAGCTGTTTTTT	CASFSQGHTGELFF
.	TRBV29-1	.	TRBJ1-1	TGCAGCGTTGAAGTTAGGCCCCCAACAGGGAGAGCTGAAGCTTTCTTT	CSVEVRPPTGRAEAFF
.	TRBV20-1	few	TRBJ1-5	TGCAGTGCTAAGAGGGGAGACAGCAATCAGCCCCAGCATTTT	CSAKRGDSNQPQHF
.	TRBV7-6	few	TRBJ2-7	TGTGCCAGCAGCTCATCCAGGGGTGCCGAAGGGGACGAGCAGTACTTC	CASSSSRGAEGDEQYF
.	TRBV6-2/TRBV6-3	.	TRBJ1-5	TGTGCCAGCGAGGACGGAGATAGCAATCAGCCCCAGCATTTT	CASEDGDSNQPQHF
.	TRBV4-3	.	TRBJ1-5	TGCGCCAGCAGCCTTCAAGGAGGTACAGATCAGCCCCGGCATTTT	CASSLQGGTDQPRHF
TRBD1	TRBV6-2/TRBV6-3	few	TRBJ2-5	TGTGCCAGCACTTACCCGACAGGGGGATCTCCAGAGACCCAGTACTTC	CASTYPTGGSPETQYF
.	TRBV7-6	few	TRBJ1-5	TGTGCCAGCAGCTTAGGTGGATCCTCGAGCAATCAGCCCCAGCATTTT	CASSLGGSSSNQPQHF
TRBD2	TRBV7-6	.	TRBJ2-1	TGTGCCAGCAGCTTCACGGGACTAGCGGGGGGGCCCTATCCGAACAATGAGCAGTTCTTC	CASSFTGLAGGPYPNNEQFF
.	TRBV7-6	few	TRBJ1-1	TGTGCCAGCAGCTTAAGCGGCCGTGAAGCTTTCTTT	CASSLSGREAFF
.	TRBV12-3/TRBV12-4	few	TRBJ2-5	TGTGCCAGCAGGCCAGGATCAAAACGAGAGACCCAGTACTTC	CASRPGSKRETQYF
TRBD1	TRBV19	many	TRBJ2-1	TGTGCCAGTAGTAAAGACCGGGACAGATACAATGAGCAGTTCTTC	CASSKDRDRYNEQFF
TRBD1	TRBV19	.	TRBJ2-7	TGTGCCAGTAGCACCACAGGGGGCTGGTCCGAGCAGTACTTC	CASSTTGGWSEQYF
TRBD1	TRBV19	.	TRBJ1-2	TGTGCCAGTAAAGCAGGGGGCCTTGGCTACACCTTC	CASKAGGLGYTF
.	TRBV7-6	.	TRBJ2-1	TGTGCCAGCAGCCAGTGGGCCCCGGGCGATGAGCAGTTCTTC	CASSQWAPGDEQFF
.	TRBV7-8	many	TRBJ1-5	TGTGCCAGCAGCTCTACGGGGGAAAACGGCAATCAGCCCCAGCATTTT	CASSSTGENGNQPQHF
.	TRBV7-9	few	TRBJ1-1	TGTGCCAGCAGTTTCACGGGCCCCGAAGCTTTCTTT	CASSFTGPEAFF
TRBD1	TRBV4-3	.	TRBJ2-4	TGCGCCAGCAACCAAGCTCAGACAGGGATGTCGGGAAACATTCAGTACTTC	CASNQAQTGMSGNIQYF
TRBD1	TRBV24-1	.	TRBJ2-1	TGTGCCACCAGTGACTGGGACAGCCTAAAGGGGCAGTTCTTC	CATSDWDSLKGQFF
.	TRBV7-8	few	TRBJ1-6	TGTGCCAGCAGCTCGGGACCCAAGAGCTCCTATAATTCACCCCTCCACTTT	CASSSGPKSSYNSPLHF
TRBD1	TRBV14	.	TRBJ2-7	TGTGCCAGCAGCCAACTGGGACAGGGGCTGAGCTCCTACGAGCAGTACTTC	CASSQLGQGLSSYEQYF
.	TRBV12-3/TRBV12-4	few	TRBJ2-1	TGTGCCAGCAGTCCGACCGAACAGGGTGGGGAGCAGTTCTTC	CASSPTEQGGEQFF
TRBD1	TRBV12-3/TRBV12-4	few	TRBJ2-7	TGTGCCAGCAGGGACAGGGGGCTAGGCGAGCAGTACTTC	CASRDRGLGEQYF
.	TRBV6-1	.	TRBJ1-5	TGTGCCAGCAGTGTCAGGAGTTGGGGTAGCAATCAGCCCCAGCATTTT	CASSVRSWGSNQPQHF